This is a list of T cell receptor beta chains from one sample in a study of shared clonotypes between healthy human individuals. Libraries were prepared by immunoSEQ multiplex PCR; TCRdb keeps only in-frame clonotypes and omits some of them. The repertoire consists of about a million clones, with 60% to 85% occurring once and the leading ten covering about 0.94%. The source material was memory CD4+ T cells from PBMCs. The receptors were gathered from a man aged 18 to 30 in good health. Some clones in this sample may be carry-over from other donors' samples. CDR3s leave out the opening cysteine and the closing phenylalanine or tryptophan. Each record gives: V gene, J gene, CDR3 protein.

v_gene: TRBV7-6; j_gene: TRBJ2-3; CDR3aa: ASSARADTQY
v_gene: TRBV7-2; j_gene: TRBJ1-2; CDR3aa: ASSRRGYGYT
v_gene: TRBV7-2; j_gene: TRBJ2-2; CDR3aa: ASSLSPTGELF
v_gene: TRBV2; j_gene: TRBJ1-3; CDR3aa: ASSSTRYLGTIY
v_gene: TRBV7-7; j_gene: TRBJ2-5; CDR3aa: ASSFSRGQGTQY
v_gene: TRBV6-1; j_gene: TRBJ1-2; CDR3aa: ASSDEGDYGYT
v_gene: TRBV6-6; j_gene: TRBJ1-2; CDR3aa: ASSFRDRNYGYT
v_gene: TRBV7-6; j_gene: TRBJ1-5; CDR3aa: ASSLPNQPQH
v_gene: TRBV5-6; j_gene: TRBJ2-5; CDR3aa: ASSPRTPLRKTQY
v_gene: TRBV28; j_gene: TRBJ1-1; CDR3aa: ASSSVSLNTEAF
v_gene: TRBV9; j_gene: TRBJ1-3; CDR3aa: ASSAGTASGNTIY
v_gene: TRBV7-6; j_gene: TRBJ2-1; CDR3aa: ASSGRQDGLPYNEQF
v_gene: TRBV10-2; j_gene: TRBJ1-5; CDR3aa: ASSERQKANQPQH
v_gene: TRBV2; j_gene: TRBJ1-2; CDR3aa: ASSTGTGFGYGYT
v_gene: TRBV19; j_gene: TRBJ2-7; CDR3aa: ASSMYSGSDEQY
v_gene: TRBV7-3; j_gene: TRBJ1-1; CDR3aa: ASSFMTGNTEAF
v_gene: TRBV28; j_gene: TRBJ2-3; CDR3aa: ASRAQWVAGGSDTQY
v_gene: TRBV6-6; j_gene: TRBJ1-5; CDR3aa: ASSYSTGYSNQPQH
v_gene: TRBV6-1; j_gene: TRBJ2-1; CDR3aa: ASRASGYNEQF
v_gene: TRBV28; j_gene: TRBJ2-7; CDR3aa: ASSLVAGASYEQY
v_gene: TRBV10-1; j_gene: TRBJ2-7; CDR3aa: ASRTPPGTYEQY
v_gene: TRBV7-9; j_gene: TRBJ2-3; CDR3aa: ASSFLGREGVGTDTQY
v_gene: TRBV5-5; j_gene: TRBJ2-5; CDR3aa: ASSRTSGRVGETQY
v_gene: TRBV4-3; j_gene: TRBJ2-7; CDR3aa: ASSQTDGRGTYEQY
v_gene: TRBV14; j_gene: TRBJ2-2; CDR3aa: ASSRTRNTGELF
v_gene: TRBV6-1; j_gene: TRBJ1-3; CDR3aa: ASSEPPQGLAGNTIY
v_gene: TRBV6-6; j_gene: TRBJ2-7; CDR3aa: ASSHSREGVPEQY
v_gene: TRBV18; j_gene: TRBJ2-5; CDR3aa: ASSPRVGEQY
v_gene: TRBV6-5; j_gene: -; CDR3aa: ASRFLAASYEQY
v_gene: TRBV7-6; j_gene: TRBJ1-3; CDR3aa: ASSIKQGSGNTIY
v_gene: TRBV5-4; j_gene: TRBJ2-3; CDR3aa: ASSLAGGEASTDTQY
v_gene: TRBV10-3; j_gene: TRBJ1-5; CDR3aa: AISDPGRGWRQPQH